This TCR beta chain was sequenced during a study of PD-1 blockade in classical Hodgkin lymphoma (dated by TCRdb to 2018 to 2021). The study in broad terms: To define a peripheral blood immune signature of response to PD-1 blockade in classical Hodgkin lymphoma, the study combined TCR beta sequencing with CyTOF.

Broad study findings and their caveats: Newly diagnosed patients were reported to have lower baseline TCR diversity than healthy donors, and relapsed/refractory patients were reported to have lower baseline TCR diversity still. The study was limited to a single clinical trial cohort, and causes of repertoire differences, possibly disease activity or prior therapy, remained undefined.

CDR1 and CDR2 (SNHLY, FYNNEI) derive from the germline V gene. Spanning cysteine to phenylalanine, the CDR3 consists of 12 amino acids. The sequence is cut down to CDR3 DNA, 36 bases in frame from base 1. V sheds 6 bases and J sheds 8 bases, leaving 11 bases between their ends. Genomic DNA was extracted with the Qiagen DNeasy kit from unsorted PBMCs and from negatively selected CD4+ and CD8+ fractions. TCR beta CDR3 regions were subjected to amplification by immunoSEQ multiplex PCR with primers that anneal to V and J segments. Amplification bias was minimized using a synthetic immune receptor repertoire, and residual bias was removed computationally after sequencing. The authors processed their data as follows. Custom Python scripts were used to quantify repertoire diversity as the Shannon entropy index. Unsorted, CD4+ and CD8+ repertoires were analyzed separately, except for combined analyses in which CD4+ and CD8+ sequences were merged in silico. Not all clones reach the TCRdb copy of this immuneACCESS table, which keeps in-frame sequences only. Checked studies attribute under half of the gap to unresolved V genes and leave the rest unexplained. Clonal size and the V and J genes are those of that table, whereas D and trimming came from the DNA. For this sample there are about 4,200 clones; 81% appear just once. The top ten clonotypes cover 13% of the sample.

As to this clone: No cognate antigen has been identified for it. Qualities for individual bases were not recorded, and no much larger clone is one base off.

What the time point label conveys for this sample: newly diagnosed, previously untreated cHL patient sample. Magnetic negative selection with a Miltenyi CD8+ T cell isolation kit was used to purify CD8+ T cells from thawed PBMCs. As a comparison group for the relapsed/refractory trial patients, PBMCs from patients with newly diagnosed, previously untreated classical Hodgkin lymphoma were sequenced. After peripheral blood was drawn into 8 mL Vacutainer Cell Preparation Tubes, PBMCs were isolated by centrifugation and then cryopreserved. Purified CD4+ and CD8+ fractions were prepared only for cases where an additional PBMC sample was available. Magnetically labelled cells were removed on LS columns in a quadroMACS separator, and the flow-through was retained as the purified fraction.

The clonotype was recovered from a human donor with classical Hodgkin lymphoma. The chain is encoded by TRBV2 joined to TRBJ1-3, and TRBD1 may be the D gene, going by 5 matching bases. The sequenced sample consisted of CD8+ T cells from blood. The CDR3 is CASSRRVDTIYF. The DNA reads TGTGCCAGCAGCCGCAGGGTAGACACCATATATTTT.